This T cell receptor beta chain was obtained from a study of T cell repertoires in cytomegalovirus infection (dated by TCRdb to between 2017 and 2020). With regard to the full study: Alongside well-studied HLA-B-restricted epitopes, the peptide stimulations were aimed at recently identified HLA-C-restricted CMV epitopes, whose presentation resists viral immunomodulation. Because public TCR beta signatures pointed to carriage of CMV infection together with the matching HLA type, the HLA type of each donor mattered for the analysis.

What the authors observed across the whole study: In both this cohort and an independent cohort of more than 350 donors, the cumulative frequency of public TCR beta family members distinguished carriers of CMV infection plus the relevant HLA type. In the ex vivo response, HLA-C-restricted CMV-specific TCR beta clonotypes were dominant, and in two of eight donors the single most frequent clonotype came from this HLA-C-restricted group.

These reads were obtained on an Illumina HiSeq 1500. TCRdb ran its own pipeline on the public reads, namely fastp trimming at Q25 and MiXCR clone calling, and kept in-frame beta chains. Rows matching on CDR3 protein sequence are summarized as one entry with the most common DNA and genes. The sample table shows 200,000 or so distinct CDR3 sequences, and 35% to 40% are seen once. Together, the top ten hold approximately 60% of the sample. About this clonotype itself: What this receptor recognizes is not known. No qualities accompany the bases; no much larger clone lies one base away.

The germline V gene sets CDR1 to MNHEY and CDR2 to SVGAGI. Taken from cysteine to phenylalanine, the CDR3 has 15 residues. Only CDR3 DNA remains: 45 bases, in frame from the first base. Here V drops 9 bases and J drops 4 bases, and the junction holds 10 bases not matched to any gene. The treatment or condition label, as the study defines it: in vitro stimulation with specific CMV peptide epitopes to enrich CMV-specific T cells. The chain was built from TRBV6-5 and TRBJ2-3; 10 bases in between match TRBD1. This receptor was taken from a human donor in good health (CMV status not recorded). Some clones in this sample may be carry-over from other donors' samples. The sequences come from CD8+ T cells from cultured PBMCs, collected from culture after CMV antigen stimulation. Read as DNA, the sequence is TGTGCCAGTAGCTTGAGGACAGGGGGGGCAGATACGCAGTATTTT. This translates into CASSLRTGGADTQYF.